This record concerns one T cell receptor beta chain sequence. As yet, its antigen is unknown. The data stem from a study of shared clonotypes between healthy human individuals. The CDR3 is made up of 15 amino acids. Germline-derived CDR1 and CDR2 are SGHTA and FQGNSA. V shed 6 bases, J shed 6 bases, and the junction held 14 bases outside the gene matches. Assay used: immunoSEQ multiplex PCR; TCRdb lists only in-frame clones, some missing. The table records 2 million to 2.5 million clones, approximately 96% of them present only once. Study-level points and caveats: Naive CD4 clonotypes were shared across several donors at 5% to 6%.

The chain combines TRBV7-2 with TRBJ2-7, with TRBD2 matching 7 bases. The sequencing sample was made of naive CD4+ T cells sorted from blood. Subset reported: CD45RA+ positively selected. This clonotype was sampled from a man between 18 and 35 years old in good health. CDR3 residues: CASSQGRGRVREQYF. The CDR3 DNA is TGTGCCAGCAGTCAAGGGAGGGGAAGAGTACGCGAGCAGTACTTC. Using reference TRBV7-2 and TRBJ2-7 for the parts outside the CDR3, the full variable domain is GAGVSQSPSNKVTEKGKDVELRCDPISGHTALYWYRQSLGQGLEFLIYFQGNSAPDKSGLPSDRFSAERTGGSVSTLTIQRTQQEDSAVYLCASSQGRGRVREQYFGPGTRLTVT.